This T cell receptor (beta chain) was obtained from a study of cytomegalovirus exposure and HLA in healthy donors. Produced via immunoSEQ multiplex PCR; TCRdb's table is partial and in-frame only. The sample shows 100,000 to 150,000 clones, 89% of them seen only once. The CDR3 is 15 residues long. Losses at the gene ends were 6 bases for V and 4 bases for J; bases not matched to a gene: 7. Per the germline V gene, CDR1 is MRHNA and CDR2 is SNTAGT. The TCR sequence derives from a woman aged 18-35 years in good health and CMV-seronegative. Source material: PBMCs. J is TRBJ2-1 and V is TRBV6-4; 9 bases are a match to TRBD1. DNA for the CDR3: TGTGCCAGCAGGCGGGACAGGGACCCATACAATGAGCAGTTCTTC. It encodes CASRRDRDPYNEQFF.